The clone carrying this T cell receptor beta chain came up many times. Antigen: not known. This record comes from a study of T cells in Graves' hyperthyroidism and ophthalmopathy. RNA transcripts gave rise to amplified TCR beta CDR3 regions. First-round RT-PCR with HTBI primers amplified the TCR CDR3 region. One entry per CDR3 protein, called by TCRdb with MiXCR from the multiplex PCR reads. The repertoire holds approximately 530,000 distinct CDR3 sequences, 20% seen once, with 47% in the top ten. Findings and limits, study-wide: Before onset, ophthalmopathy was predicted by the model a median around 6.2 months earlier. Using 13 V-J features, a model discriminated ophthalmopathy from stable hyperthyroidism.

Sequenced input: blood. The TCR was taken from a man aged 40-50 years with Graves' ophthalmopathy.

CDR3 protein: CAWSVLGGRDTQYF. CDR3 nucleotide sequence: TGTGCCTGGAGTGTACTAGGGGGGCGCGATACGCAGTATTTT. This rearrangement joins TRBV30 to TRBJ2-3, with D perhaps assigned TRBD1 or TRBD2 (6 bases each). The CDR3 totals 14 residues. The germline V gene encodes CDR1 GTSNPN and CDR2 SVGIG (reference sequence). V was clipped by 0 bases and J by 6 bases, with 13 bases between them.